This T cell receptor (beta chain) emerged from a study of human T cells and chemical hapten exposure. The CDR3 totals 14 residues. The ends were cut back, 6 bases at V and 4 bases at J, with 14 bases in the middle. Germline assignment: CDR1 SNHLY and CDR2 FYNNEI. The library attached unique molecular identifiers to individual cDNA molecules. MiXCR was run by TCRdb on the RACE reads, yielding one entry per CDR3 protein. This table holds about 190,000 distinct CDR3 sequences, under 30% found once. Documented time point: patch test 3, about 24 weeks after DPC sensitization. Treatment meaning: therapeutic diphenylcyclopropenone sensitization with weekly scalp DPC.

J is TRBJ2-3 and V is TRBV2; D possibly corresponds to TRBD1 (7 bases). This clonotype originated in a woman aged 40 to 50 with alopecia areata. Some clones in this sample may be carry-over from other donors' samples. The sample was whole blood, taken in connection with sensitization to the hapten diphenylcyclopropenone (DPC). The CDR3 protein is CASRGGTASDTQYF. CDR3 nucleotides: TGTGCCAGCAGAGGGGGGACAGCGTCAGATACGCAGTATTTT.